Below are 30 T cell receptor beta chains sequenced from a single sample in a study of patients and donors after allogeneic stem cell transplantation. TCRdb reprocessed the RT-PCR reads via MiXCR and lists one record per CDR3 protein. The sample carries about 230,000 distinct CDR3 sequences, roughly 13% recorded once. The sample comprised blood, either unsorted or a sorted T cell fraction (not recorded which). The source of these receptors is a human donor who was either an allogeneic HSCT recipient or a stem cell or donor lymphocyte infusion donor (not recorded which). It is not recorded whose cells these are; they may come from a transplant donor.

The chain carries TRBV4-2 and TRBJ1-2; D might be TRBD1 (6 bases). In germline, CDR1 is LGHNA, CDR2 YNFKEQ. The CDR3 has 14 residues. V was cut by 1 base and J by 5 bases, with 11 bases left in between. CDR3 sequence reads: CASSQAPGEYGYTF. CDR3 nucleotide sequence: TGTGCCAGCAGCCAAGCCCCAGGGGAGTATGGCTACACCTTC.

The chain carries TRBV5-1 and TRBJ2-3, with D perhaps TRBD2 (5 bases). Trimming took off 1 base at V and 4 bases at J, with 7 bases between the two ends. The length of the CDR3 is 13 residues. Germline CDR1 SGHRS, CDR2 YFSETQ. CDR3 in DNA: TGCGCCAGCAGCTTGAACGGGGCAGATACGCAGTATTTT. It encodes CASSLNGADTQYF.

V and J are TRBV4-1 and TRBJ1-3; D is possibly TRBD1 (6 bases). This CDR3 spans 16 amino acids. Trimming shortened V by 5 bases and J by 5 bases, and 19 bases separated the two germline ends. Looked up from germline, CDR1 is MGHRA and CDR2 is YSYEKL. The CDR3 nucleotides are TGCGCCAGCAGCTACGGACCAGGGGATGGGCGAAACACCATATATTTT. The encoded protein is CASSYGPGDGRNTIYF.

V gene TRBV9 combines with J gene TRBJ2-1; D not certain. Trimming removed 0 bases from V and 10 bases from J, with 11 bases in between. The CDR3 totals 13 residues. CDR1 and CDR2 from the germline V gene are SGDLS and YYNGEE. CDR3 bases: TGTGCCAGCAGCGTAGTTCTCCGTGGCGAGCAGTTCTTC. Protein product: CASSVVLRGEQFF.

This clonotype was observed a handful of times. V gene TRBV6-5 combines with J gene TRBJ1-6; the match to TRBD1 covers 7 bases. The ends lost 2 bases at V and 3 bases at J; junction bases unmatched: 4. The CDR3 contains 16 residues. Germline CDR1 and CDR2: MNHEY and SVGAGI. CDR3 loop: CASSYGTDLYNSPLHF. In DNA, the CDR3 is TGTGCCAGCAGTTACGGGACAGACCTCTATAATTCACCCCTCCACTTT.

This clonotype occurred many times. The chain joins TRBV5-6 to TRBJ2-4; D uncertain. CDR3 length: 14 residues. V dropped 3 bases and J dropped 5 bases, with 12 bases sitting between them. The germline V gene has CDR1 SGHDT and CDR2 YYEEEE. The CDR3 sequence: CASSSVGPQNIQYF. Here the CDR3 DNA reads TGTGCCAGCAGCTCGGTTGGGCCGCAAAACATTCAGTACTTC.

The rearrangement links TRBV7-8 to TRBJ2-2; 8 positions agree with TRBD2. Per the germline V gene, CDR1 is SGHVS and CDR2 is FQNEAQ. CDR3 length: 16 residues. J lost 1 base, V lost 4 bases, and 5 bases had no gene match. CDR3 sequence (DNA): TGTGCCAGCAGCTCAATGACTAGCGTGAACACCGGGGAGCTGTTTTTT. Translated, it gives CASSSMTSVNTGELFF.

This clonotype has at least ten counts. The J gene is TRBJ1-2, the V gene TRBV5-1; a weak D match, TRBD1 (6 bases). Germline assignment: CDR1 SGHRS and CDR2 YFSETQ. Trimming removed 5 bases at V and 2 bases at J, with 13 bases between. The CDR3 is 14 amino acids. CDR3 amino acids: CASRPGQQNYGYTF. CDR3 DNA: TGCGCCAGCAGACCCGGACAGCAGAACTATGGCTACACCTTC. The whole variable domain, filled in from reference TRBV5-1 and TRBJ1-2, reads KAGVTQTPRYLIKTRGQQVTLSCSPISGHRSVSWYQQTPGQGLQFLFEYFSETQRNKGNFPGRFSGRQFSNSRSEMNVSTLELGDSALYLCASRPGQQNYGYTFGSGTRLTVV.

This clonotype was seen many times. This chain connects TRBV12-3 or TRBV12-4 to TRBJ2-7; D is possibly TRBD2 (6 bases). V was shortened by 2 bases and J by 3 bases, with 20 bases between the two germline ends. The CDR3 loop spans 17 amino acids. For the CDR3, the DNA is TGTGCCAGCAGTTTACCCCTCACTAGCACTCGCCGCTACGAGCAGTACTTC. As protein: CASSLPLTSTRRYEQYF.

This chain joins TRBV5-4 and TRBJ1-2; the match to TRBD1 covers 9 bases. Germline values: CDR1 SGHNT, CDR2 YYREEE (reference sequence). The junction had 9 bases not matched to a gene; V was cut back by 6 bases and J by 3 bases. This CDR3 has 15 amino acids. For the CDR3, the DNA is TGTGCCAGCACCGGGACAGGGAGTTTGGACTATGGCTACACCTTC. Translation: CASTGTGSLDYGYTF.

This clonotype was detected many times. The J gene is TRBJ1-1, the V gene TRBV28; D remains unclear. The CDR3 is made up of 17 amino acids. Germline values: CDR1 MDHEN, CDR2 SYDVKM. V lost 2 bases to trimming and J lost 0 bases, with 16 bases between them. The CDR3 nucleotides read TGTGCCAGCAGTTTACCGGTTTGGGGTCGAATGAACACTGAAGCTTTCTTT. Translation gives CASSLPVWGRMNTEAFF.

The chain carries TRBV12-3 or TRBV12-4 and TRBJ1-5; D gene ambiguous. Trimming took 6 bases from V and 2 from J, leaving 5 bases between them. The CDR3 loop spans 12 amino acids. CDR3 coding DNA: TGTGCCAGCAGCCCGGGCAATCAGCCCCAGCATTTT. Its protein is CASSPGNQPQHF.

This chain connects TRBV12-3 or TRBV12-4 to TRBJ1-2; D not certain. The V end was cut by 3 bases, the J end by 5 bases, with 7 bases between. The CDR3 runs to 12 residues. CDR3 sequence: CASSFVGYGYTF. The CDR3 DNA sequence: TGTGCCAGCAGTTTCGTAGGGTATGGCTACACCTTC.

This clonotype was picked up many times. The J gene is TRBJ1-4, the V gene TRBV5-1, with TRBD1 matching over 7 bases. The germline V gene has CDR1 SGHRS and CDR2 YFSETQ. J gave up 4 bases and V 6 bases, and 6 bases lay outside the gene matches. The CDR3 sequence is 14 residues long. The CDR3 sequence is CASMRTGNNEKLFF. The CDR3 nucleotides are TGCGCCAGCATGCGGACAGGAAATAATGAAAAACTGTTTTTT.

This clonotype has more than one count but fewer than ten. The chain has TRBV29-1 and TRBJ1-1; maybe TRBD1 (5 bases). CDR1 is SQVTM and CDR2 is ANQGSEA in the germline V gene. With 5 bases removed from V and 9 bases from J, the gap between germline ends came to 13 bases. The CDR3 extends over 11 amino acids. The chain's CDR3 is CSVPTAGKAFF. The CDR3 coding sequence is TGCAGCGTTCCTACCGCAGGGAAAGCTTTCTTT.

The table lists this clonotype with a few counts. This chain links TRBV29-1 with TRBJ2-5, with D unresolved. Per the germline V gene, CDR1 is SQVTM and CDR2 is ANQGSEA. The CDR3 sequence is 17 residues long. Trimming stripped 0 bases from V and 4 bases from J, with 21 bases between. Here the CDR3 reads CSVEEDRAPTWGETQYF. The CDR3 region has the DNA TGCAGCGTTGAAGAGGATCGGGCGCCGACCTGGGGAGAGACCCAGTACTTC.

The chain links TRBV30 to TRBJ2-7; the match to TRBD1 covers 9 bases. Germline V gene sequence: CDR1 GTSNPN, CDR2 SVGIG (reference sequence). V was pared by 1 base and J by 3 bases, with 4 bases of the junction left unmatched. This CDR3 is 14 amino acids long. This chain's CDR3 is CAWSGGTGNYEQYF. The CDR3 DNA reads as TGTGCCTGGAGTGGCGGGACAGGGAACTACGAGCAGTACTTC. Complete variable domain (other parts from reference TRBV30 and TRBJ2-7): SQTIHQWPATLVQPVGSPLSLECTVEGTSNPNLYWYRQAAGRGLQLLFYSVGIGQISSEVPQNLSASRPQDRQFILSSKKLLLSDSGFYLCAWSGGTGNYEQYFGPGTRLTVT.

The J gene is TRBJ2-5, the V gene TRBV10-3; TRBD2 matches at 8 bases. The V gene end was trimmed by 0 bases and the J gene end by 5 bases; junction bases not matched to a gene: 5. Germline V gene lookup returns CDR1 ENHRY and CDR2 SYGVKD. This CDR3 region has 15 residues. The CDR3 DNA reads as TGTGCCATCAGTGAGTCGACGCGGGAGGCGGAGACCCAGTACTTC. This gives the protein CAISESTREAETQYF.

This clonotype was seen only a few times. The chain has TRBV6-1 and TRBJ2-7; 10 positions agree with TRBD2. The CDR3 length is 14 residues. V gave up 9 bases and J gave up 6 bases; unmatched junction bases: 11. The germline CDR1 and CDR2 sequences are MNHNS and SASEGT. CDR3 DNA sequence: TGTGCCAGTGACGGGGGAGGGACTAGCGTCGAGCAGTACTTC. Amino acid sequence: CASDGGGTSVEQYF.

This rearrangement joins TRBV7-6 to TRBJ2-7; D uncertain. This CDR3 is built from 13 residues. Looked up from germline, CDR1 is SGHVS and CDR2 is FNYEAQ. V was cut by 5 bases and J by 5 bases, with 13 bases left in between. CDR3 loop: CASSPKPFDEQYF. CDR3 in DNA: TGTGCCAGCAGCCCGAAGCCTTTCGACGAGCAGTACTTC.

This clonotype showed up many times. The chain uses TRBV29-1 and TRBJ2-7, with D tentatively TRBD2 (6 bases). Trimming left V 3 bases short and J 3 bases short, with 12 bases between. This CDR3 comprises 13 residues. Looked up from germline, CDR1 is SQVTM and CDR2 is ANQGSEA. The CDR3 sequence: CSVDSGTGYEQYF. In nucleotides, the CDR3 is TGCAGCGTTGACTCGGGGACTGGCTACGAGCAGTACTTC.

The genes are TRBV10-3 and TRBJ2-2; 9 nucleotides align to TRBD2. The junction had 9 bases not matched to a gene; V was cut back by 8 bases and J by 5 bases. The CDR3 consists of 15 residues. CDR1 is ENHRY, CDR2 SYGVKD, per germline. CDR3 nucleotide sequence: TGTGCCATCTCTCGGATAGCGGGAGAAACCGGGGAGCTGTTTTTT. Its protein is CAISRIAGETGELFF.

For the CDR3, the DNA is TGTGCCAGCAGTTCTCCGGGACTAGCGGGGGCCCGGGATACGCAGTATTTT. It codes for CASSSPGLAGARDTQYF. The chain employs TRBV6-5 and TRBJ2-3; 14 positions agree with TRBD2. The V gene end was trimmed by 4 bases and the J gene end by 6 bases; junction bases not matched to a gene: 9. Germline CDR1 and CDR2: MNHEY and SVGAGI. The CDR3 consists of 17 residues.

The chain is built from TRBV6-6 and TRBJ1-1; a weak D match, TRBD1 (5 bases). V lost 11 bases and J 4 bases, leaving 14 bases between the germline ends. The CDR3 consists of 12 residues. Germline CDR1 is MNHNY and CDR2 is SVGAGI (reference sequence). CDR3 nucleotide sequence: TGTGCCTTCGGGGGTCGTGGCACTGAAGCTTTCTTT. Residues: CAFGGRGTEAFF.

The CDR3 DNA reads TGTGCCAGCAGCTTGGGGACAGGGTCCCACGAGCAGTACTTC. Translated, it gives CASSLGTGSHEQYF. The chain uses TRBV3-1 and TRBJ2-7, with TRBD1 matching 9 bases. The germline gives CDR1 LGHDT, CDR2 YNNKEL (reference sequence). CDR3 length: 14 residues. V shed 5 bases and J 5 bases; nucleotides not matched to a gene: 7.

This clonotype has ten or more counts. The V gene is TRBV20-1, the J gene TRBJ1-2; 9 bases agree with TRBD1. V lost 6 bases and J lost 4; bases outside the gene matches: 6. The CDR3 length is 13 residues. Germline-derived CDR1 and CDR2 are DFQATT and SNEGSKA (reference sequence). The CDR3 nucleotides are TGCAGTGCGCCGGGACAGGGTCTCTATGGCTACACCTTC. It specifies CSAPGQGLYGYTF.

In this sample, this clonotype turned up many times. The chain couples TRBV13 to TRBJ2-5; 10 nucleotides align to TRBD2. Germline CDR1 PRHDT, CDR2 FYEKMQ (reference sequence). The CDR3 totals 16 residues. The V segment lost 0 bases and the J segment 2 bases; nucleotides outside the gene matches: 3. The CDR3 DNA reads TGTGCCAGCAGCTTAGGAGGACTAGCGGTACAAGAGACCCAGTACTTC. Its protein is CASSLGGLAVQETQYF.

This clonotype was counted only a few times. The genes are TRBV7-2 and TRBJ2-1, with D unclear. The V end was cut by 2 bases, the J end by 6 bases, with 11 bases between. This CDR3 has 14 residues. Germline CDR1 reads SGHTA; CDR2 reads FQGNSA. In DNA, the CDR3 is TGTGCCAGCAGCTTAACTATATGGTCCAATGAGCAGTTCTTC. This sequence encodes CASSLTIWSNEQFF.

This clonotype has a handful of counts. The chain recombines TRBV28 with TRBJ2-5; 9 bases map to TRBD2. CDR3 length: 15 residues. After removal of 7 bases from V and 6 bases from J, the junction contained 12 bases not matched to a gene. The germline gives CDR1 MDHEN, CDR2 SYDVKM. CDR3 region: CASTFSGSVLKTQYF. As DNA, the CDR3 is TGTGCCAGCACCTTTAGCGGGAGTGTTTTAAAGACCCAGTACTTC.

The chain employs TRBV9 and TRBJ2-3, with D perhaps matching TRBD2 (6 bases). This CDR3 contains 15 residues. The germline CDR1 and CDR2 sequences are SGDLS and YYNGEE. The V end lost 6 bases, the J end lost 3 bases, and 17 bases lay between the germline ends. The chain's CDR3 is CASNTGDPRTDTQYF. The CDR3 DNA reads TGTGCCAGCAACACGGGGGACCCGAGAACAGATACGCAGTATTTT.